This T cell receptor beta chain was found in a study of T cells after yellow fever vaccination. The 5'RACE template-switching step produced TCR cDNA and added a universal primer site and UMIs. MiXCR, applied by TCRdb to the 5' RACE reads, yields one record per CDR3 protein. This table has approximately 330,000 distinct CDR3 sequences, roughly 3.9% appearing once. Ten or more counts support this clonotype. Antigen specificity is unknown. The study, taken as a whole, reports: The study noted that FACS-sorted repertoires could contain abundant clonotypes contaminating from the bulk population. Clonotypes appearing in both CD4 and CD8 compartments existed, and their share was small.

The specimen was PBMCs, collected 5 days after the yellow fever booster vaccination. This sequence originates from a man aged 18 to 35 who received the YFV17D yellow fever vaccine.

CDR3 DNA sequence: TGCAGTGCTCGACAGGGGGATGAAAAACTGTTTTTT. As protein: CSARQGDEKLFF. The chain joins TRBV20-1 to TRBJ1-4; 9 nucleotides match TRBD1. J gave up 6 bases and V 5 bases, and 1 base lay outside the gene matches. There are 12 residues in the CDR3. Germline V lookup: CDR1 DFQATT, CDR2 SNEGSKA (reference sequence).